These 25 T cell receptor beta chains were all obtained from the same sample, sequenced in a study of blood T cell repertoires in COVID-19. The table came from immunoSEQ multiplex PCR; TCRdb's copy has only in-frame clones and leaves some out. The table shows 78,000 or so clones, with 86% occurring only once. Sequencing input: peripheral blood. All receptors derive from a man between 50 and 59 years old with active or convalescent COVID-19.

The CDR3 DNA sequence: TGTGCCAGCAGTGACGCTAGCCGTACCCCAGAGACCCAGTACTTC. This codes for CASSDASRTPETQYF. V gene TRBV3-1 (or the pseudogene TRBV3-2) combines with J gene TRBJ2-5; TRBD2 might be the D (5 bases). Germline loops: CDR1 LGHDT, CDR2 YNNKEL (reference sequence). Trimming took 6 bases from V and 4 from J, leaving 18 bases between them. This CDR3 region has 15 residues.

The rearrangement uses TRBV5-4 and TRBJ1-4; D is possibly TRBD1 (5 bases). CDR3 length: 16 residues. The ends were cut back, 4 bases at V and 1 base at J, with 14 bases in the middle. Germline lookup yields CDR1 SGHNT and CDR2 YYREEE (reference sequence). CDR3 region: CASSLGGVRTNEKLFF. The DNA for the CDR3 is TGTGCCAGCAGCCTCGGGGGGGTCAGAACTAATGAAAAACTGTTTTTT.

Here the CDR3 DNA reads TGTGCCTGGAGTACGGGATCGAACATTCAGTACTTC. Translation gives CAWSTGSNIQYF. This chain joins TRBV30 and TRBJ2-4; possible D gene TRBD2, 5 bases. The CDR3 has 12 amino acids. Germline-derived CDR1 and CDR2 are GTSNPN and SVGIG (reference sequence). V lost 2 bases and J lost 7, with 9 bases in between.

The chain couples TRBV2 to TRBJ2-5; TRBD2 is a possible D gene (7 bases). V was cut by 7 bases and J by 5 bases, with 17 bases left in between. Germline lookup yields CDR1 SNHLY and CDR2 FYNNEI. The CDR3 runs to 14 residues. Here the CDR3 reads CASTLGGGVETQYF. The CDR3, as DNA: TGTGCCAGCACCCTAGGGGGAGGGGTTGAGACCCAGTACTTC.

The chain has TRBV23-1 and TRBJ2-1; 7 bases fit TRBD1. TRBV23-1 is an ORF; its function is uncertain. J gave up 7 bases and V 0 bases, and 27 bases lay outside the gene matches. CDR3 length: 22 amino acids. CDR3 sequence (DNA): TGCGCCAGCAGTCAATCTTTTAGGGAGAACCTAACAGGGGATACTTTTAGGAATGAGCAGTTCTTC. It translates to CASSQSFRENLTGDTFRNEQFF.

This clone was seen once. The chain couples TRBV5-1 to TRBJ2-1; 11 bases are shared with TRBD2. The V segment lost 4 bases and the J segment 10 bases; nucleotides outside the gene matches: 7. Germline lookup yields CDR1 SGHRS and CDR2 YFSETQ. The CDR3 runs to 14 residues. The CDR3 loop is CASSDSGGAGEQFF. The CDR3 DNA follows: TGCGCCAGCAGCGATAGCGGGGGGGCCGGGGAGCAGTTCTTC. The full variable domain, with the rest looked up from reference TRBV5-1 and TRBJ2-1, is KAGVTQTPRYLIKTRGQQVTLSCSPISGHRSVSWYQQTPGQGLQFLFEYFSETQRNKGNFPGRFSGRQFSNSRSEMNVSTLELGDSALYLCASSDSGGAGEQFFGPGTRLTVL.

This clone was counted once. CDR3 amino acids: CASTPTGEGNQPQHF. CDR3 DNA: TGTGCCAGCACCCCGACAGGGGAAGGCAATCAGCCCCAGCATTTT. The chain joins TRBV28 to TRBJ1-5; 8 positions agree with TRBD1. The CDR3 is 15 residues long. In germline, CDR1 is MDHEN, CDR2 SYDVKM. J gave up 2 bases and V 7 bases, and 7 bases lay outside the gene matches. Looking up the rest from reference TRBV28 and TRBJ1-5 gives the full variable domain: DVKVTQSSRYLVKRTGEKVFLECVQDMDHENMFWYRQDPGLGLRLIYFSYDVKMKEKGDIPEGYSVSREKKERFSLILESASTNQTSMYLCASTPTGEGNQPQHFGDGTRLSIL.

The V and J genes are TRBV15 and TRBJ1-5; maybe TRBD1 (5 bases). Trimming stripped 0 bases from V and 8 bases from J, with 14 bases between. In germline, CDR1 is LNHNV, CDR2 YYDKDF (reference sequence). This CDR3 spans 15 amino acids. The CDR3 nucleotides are TGTGCCACCAGCAGAGATCTCAGGGATAGGGAGCCCCAGCATTTT. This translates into CATSRDLRDREPQHF.

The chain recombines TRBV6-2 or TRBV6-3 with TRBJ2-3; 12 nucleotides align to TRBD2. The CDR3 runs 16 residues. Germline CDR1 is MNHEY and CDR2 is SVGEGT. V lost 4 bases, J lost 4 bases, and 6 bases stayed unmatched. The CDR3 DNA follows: TGTGCCAGCAGTTTACCGGGACTAGCGGGTCCAGATACGCAGTATTTT. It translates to CASSLPGLAGPDTQYF.

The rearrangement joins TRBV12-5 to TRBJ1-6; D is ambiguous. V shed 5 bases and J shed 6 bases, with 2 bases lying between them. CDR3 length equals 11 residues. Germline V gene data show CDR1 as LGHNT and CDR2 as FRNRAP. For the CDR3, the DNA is TGTGCTAGTGGTCTTAATTCACCCCTCCACTTT. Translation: CASGLNSPLHF.

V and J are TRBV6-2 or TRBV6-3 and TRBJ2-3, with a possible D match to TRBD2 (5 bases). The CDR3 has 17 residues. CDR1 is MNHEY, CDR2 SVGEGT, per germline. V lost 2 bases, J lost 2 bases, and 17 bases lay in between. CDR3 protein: CASSYSNGDETTDTQYF. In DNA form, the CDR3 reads TGTGCCAGCAGTTACAGTAACGGGGATGAAACCACAGATACGCAGTATTTT.

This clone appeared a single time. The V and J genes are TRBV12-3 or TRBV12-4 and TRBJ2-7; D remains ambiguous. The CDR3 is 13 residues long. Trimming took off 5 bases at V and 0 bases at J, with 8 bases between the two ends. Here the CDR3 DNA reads TGTGCCAGCAGTCTTAGAGACTCCTACGAGCAGTACTTC. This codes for CASSLRDSYEQYF.

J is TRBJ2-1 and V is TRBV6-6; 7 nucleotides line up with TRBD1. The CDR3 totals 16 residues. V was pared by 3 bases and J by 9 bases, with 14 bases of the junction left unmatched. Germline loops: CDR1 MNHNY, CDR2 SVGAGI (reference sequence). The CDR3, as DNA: TGTGCCAGCAGTTATCCCGCCCTGACAGGGTGGGGTGAGCAGTTCTTC. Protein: CASSYPALTGWGEQFF.

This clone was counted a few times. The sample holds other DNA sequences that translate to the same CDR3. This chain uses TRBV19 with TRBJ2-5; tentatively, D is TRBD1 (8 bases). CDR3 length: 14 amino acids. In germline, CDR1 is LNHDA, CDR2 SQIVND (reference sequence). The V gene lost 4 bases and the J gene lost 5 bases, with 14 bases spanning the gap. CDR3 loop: CASSSGQGGETQYF. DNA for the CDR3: TGTGCCAGTAGTAGCGGACAGGGAGGGGAGACCCAGTACTTC.

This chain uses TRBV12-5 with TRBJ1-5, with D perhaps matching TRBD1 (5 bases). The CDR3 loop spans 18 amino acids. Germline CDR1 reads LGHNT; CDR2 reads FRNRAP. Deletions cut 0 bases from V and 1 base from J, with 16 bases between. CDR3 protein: CASGLVWRGDGSNQPQHF. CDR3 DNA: TGTGCTAGTGGTTTGGTTTGGAGGGGCGACGGGAGCAATCAGCCCCAGCATTTT. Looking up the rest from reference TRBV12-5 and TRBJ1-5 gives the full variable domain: DARVTQTPRHKVTEMGQEVTMRCQPILGHNTVFWYRQTMMQGLELLAYFRNRAPLDDSGMPKDRFSAEMPDATLATLKIQPSEPRDSAVYFCASGLVWRGDGSNQPQHFGDGTRLSIL.

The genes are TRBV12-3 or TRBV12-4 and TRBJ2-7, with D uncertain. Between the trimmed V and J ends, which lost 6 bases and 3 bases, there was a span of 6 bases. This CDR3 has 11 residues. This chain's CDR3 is CASSRRYEQYF. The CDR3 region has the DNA TGTGCCAGCAGCCGTCGCTACGAGCAGTACTTC.

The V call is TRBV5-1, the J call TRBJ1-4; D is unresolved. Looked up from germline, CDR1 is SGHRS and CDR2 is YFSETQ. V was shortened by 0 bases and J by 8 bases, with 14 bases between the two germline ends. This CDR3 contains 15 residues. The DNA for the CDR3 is TGCGCCAGCAGCTTGGGGTACGGGAACCTAGAAAAACTGTTTTTT. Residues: CASSLGYGNLEKLFF.

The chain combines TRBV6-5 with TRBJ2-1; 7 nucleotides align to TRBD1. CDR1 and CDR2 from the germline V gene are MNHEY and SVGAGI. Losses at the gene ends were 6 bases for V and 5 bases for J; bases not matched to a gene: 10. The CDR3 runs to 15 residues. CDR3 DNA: TGTGCCAGCAGAGACGGACAGGTGTTTAACAATGAGCAGTTCTTC. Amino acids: CASRDGQVFNNEQFF.

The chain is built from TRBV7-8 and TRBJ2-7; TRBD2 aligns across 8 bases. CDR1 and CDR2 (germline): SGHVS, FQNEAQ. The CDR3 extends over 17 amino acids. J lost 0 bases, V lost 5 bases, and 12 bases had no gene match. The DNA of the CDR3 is TGTGCCAGCAGCATGTCCACTAGCGGCTACCGCTCCTACGAGCAGTACTTC. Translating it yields CASSMSTSGYRSYEQYF. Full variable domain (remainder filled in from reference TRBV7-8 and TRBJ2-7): GAGVSQSPRYKVAKRGQDVALRCDPISGHVSLFWYQQALGQGPEFLTYFQNEAQLDKSGLPSDRFFAERPEGSVSTLKIQRTQQEDSAVYLCASSMSTSGYRSYEQYFGPGTRLTVT.

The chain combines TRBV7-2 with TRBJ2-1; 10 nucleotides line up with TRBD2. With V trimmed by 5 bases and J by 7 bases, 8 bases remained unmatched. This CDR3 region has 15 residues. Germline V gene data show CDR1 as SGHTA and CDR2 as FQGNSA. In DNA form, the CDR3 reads TGTGCCAGCAGCCTTACTAGCGGGGCGGGAAATGAGCAGTTCTTC. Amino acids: CASSLTSGAGNEQFF.

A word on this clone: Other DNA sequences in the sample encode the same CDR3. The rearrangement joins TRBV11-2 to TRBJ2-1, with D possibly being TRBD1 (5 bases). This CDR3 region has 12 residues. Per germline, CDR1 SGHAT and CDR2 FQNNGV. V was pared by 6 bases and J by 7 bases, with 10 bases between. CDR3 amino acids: CASSTQANEQFF. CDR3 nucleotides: TGTGCCAGCAGTACACAGGCGAATGAGCAGTTCTTC.

CDR3 loop: CASSSGLGGRQFF. Here the CDR3 DNA reads TGTGCCAGCAGCTCAGGACTAGGGGGAAGGCAGTTCTTC. The chain is built from TRBV2 and TRBJ2-1, with D possibly matching TRBD2 (7 bases). CDR3 length: 13 residues. Trimming removed 6 bases from V and 12 bases from J, with 18 bases in between. Looked up from germline, CDR1 is SNHLY and CDR2 is FYNNEI.

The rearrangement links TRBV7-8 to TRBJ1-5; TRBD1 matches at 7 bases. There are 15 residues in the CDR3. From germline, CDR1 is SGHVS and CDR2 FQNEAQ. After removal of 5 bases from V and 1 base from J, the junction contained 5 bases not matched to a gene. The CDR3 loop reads CASSLMTGSNQPQHF. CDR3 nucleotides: TGTGCCAGCAGCCTAATGACAGGGAGCAATCAGCCCCAGCATTTT. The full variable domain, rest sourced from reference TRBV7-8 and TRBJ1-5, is GAGVSQSPRYKVAKRGQDVALRCDPISGHVSLFWYQQALGQGPEFLTYFQNEAQLDKSGLPSDRFFAERPEGSVSTLKIQRTQQEDSAVYLCASSLMTGSNQPQHFGDGTRLSIL.

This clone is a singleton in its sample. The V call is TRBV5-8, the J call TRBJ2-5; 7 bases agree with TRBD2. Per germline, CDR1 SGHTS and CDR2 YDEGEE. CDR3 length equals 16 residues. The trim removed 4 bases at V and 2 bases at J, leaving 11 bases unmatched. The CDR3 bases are TGTGCCAGCAGCAGTCCCGGGGACTACCCTCAAGAGACCCAGTACTTC. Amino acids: CASSSPGDYPQETQYF.

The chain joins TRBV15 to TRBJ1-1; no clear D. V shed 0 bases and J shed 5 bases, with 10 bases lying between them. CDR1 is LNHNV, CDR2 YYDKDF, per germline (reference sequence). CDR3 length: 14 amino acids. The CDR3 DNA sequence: TGTGCCACCAGCAGAGATCTAGGAGGGACTGAAGCTTTCTTT. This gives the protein CATSRDLGGTEAFF.